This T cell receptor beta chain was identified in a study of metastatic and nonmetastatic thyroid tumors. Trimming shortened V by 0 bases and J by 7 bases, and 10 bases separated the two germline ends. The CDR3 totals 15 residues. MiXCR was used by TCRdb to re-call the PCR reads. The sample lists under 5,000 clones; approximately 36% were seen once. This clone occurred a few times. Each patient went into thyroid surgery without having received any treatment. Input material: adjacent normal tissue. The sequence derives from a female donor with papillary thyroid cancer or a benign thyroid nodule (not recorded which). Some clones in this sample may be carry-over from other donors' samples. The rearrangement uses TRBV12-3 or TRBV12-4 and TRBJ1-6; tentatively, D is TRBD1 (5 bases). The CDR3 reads CASSLALGGNSPLHF. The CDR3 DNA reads TGTGCCAGCAGTTTAGCGCTTGGGGGGAATTCACCCCTCCACTTT.